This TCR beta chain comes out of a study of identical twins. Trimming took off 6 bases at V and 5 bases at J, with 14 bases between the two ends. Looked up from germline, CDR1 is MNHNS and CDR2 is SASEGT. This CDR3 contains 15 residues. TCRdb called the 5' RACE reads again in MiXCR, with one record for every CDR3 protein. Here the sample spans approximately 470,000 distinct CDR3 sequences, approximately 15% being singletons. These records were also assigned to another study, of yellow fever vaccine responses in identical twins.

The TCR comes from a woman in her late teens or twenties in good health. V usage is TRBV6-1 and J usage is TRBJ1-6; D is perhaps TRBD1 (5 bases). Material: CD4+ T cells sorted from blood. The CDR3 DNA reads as TGTGCCAGCAGGGGCACGACGGGGGATAATTCACCCCTCCACTTT. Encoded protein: CASRGTTGDNSPLHF.